The sequence of this T cell receptor beta chain was determined in a study of blood T cells in healthy people across ages. Healthy Caucasian individuals from Russia aged about 6 to 95 served as donors. It was around 9 milliliters of peripheral blood that were drawn from each donor. This clonotype has a handful of counts. Its specificity is not known. Sample-barcoded 5' priming and a J-beta primer mix drove a second PCR of about 6 to 12 cycles. TCRdb fed the 5' RACE reads into MiXCR, producing one record per CDR3 protein. The table records around 870,000 distinct CDR3 sequences, 25% to 35% of them present only once. The CDR3 has 13 amino acids. Germline CDR1 is LGHDT and CDR2 is YNNKEL (reference sequence). Trimming left V 3 bases short and J 5 bases short, with 7 bases between. Whole-study results and caveats: In long-lived donors, naive CD4+ cell counts and diversity exceeded those of aged donors.

The V and J genes are TRBV3-1 and TRBJ2-2; no clear D. The sequence was collected from an elderly woman in good health. Sequencing was carried out using blood. CDR3 region: CASSQGWTGELFF. The CDR3, as DNA: TGTGCCAGCAGCCAGGGGTGGACCGGGGAGCTGTTTTTT.